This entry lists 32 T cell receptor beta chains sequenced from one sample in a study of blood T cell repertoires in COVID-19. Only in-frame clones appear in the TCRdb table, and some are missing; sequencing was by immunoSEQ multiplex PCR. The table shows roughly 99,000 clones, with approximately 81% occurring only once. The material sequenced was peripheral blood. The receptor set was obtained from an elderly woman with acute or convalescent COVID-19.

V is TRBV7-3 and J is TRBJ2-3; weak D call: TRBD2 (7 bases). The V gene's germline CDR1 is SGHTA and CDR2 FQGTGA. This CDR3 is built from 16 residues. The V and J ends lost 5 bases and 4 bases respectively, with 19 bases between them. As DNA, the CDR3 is TGTGCCAGCAGCCTGCGGAGGGGGGGCGGCGCAGATACGCAGTATTTT. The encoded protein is CASSLRRGGGADTQYF.

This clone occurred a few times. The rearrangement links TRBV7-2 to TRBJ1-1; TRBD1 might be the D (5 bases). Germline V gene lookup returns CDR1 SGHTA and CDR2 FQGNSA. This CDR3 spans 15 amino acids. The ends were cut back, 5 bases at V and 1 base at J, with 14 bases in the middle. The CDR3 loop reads CASSPIETGNTEAFF. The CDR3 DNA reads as TGTGCCAGCAGCCCCATCGAAACAGGGAACACTGAAGCTTTCTTT.

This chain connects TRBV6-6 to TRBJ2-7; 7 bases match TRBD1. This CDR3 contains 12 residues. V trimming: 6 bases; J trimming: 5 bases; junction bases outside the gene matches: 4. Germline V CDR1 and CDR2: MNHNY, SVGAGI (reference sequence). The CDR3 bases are TGTGCCAGCAGCACGACAGGGAACGAGCAGTACGTC. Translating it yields CASSTTGNEQYV.

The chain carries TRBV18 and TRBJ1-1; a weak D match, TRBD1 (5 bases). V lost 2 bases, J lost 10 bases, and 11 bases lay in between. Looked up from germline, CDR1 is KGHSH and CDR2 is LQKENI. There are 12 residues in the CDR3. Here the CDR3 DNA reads TGTGCCAGCTCACCAACGCAGGGTTTAGCTTTCTTT. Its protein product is CASSPTQGLAFF.

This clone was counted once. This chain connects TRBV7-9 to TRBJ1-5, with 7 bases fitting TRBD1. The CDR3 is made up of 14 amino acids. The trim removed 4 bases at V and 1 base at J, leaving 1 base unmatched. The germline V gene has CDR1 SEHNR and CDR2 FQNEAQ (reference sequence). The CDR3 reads CASSSDRSNQPQHF. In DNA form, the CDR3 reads TGTGCCAGCAGCTCGGACAGGAGCAATCAGCCCCAGCATTTT.

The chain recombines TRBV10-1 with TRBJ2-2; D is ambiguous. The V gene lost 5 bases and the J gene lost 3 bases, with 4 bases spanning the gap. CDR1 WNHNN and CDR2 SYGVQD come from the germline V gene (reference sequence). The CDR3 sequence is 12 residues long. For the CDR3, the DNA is TGCGCCAGCAGTCCTCACACCGGGGAGCTGTTTTTT. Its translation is CASSPHTGELFF.

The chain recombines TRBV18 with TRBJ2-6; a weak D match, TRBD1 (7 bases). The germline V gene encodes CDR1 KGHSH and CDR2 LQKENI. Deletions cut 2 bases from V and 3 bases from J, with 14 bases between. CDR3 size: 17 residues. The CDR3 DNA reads TGTGCCAGCTCACCAGCGGCAGGGGGAGGTGGGGCCAACGTCCTGACTTTC. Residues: CASSPAAGGGGANVLTF. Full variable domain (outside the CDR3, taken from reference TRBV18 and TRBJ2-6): NAGVMQNPRHLVRRRGQEARLRCSPMKGHSHVYWYRQLPEEGLKFMVYLQKENIIDESGMPKERFSAEFPKEGPSILRIQQVVRGDSAAYFCASSPAAGGGGANVLTFGAGSRLTVL.

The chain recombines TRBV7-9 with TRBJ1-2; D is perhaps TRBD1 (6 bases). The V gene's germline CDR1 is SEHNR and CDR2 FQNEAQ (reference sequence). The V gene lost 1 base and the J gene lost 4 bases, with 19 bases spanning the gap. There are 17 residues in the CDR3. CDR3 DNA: TGTGCCAGCAGCTTAGGGCTACCCCCTACAGGGACCTATGGCTACACCTTC. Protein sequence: CASSLGLPPTGTYGYTF.

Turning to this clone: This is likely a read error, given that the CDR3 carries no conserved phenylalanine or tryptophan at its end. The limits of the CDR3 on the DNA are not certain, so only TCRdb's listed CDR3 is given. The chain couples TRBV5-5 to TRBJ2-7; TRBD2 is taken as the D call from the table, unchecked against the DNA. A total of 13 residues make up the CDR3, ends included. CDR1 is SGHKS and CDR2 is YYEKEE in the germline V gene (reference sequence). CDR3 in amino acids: CASSLEGRGVYGI.

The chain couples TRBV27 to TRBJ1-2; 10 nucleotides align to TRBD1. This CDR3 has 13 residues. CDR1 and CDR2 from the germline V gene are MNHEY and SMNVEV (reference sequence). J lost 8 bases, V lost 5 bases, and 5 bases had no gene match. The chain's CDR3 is CASSRDRGNGYTF. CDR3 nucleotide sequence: TGTGCCAGCAGTCGGGACAGGGGAAACGGCTACACCTTC.

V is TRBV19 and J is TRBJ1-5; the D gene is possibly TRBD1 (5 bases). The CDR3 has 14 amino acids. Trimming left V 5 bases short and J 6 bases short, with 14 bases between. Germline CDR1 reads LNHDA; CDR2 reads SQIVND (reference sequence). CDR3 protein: CASSGTRGSQPQHF. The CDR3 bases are TGTGCCAGTAGTGGAACAAGGGGCAGTCAGCCCCAGCATTTT.

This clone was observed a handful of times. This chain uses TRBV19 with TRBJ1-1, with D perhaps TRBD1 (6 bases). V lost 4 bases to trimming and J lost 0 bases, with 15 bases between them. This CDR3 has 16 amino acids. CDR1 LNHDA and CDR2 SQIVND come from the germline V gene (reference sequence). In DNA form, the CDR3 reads TGTGCCAGTAGTAAGCTCTCTCAGGGGCTGAACACTGAAGCTTTCTTT. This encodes CASSKLSQGLNTEAFF.

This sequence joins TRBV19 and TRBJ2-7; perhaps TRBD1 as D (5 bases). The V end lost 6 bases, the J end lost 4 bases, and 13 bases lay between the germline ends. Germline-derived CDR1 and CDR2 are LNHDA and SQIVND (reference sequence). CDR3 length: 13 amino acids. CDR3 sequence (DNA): TGTGCCAGTAGCCCCAGGGTAAGGTACGAGCAGTACTTC. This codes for CASSPRVRYEQYF.

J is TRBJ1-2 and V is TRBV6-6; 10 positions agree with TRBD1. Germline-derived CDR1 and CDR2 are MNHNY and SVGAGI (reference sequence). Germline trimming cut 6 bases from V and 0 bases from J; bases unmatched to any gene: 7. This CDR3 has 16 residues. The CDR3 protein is CASSPGTGVANYGYTF. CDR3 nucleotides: TGTGCCAGCAGCCCCGGGACAGGGGTCGCTAACTATGGCTACACCTTC.

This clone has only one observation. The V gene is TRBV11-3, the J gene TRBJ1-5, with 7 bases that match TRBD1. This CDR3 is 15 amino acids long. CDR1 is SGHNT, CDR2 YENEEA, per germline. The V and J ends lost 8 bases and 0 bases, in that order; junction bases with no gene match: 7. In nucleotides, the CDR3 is TGTGCCAGCCGACAGGGTTTCAATAGCAATCAGCCCCAGCATTTT. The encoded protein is CASRQGFNSNQPQHF.

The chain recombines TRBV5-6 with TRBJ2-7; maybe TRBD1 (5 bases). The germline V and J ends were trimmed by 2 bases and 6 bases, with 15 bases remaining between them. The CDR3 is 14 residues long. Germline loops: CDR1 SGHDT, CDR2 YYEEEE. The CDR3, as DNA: TGTGCCAGCAGCTTTCTCAGGGAAAAGGGCGAGCAGTACTTC. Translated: CASSFLREKGEQYF.

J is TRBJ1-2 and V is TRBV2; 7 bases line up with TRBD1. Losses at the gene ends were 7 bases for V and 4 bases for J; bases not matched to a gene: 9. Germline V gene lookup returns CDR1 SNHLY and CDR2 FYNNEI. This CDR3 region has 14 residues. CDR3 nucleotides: TGTGCCAGCACATTGGGACAGCGTGCCTATGGCTACACCTTC. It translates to CASTLGQRAYGYTF.

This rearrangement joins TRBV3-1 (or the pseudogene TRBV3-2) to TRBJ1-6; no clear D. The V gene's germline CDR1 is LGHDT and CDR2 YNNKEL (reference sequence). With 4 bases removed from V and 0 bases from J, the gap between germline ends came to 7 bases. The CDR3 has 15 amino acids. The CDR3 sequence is CASSPVSSYNSPLHF. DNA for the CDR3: TGTGCCAGCAGCCCAGTCAGCTCCTATAATTCACCCCTCCACTTT.

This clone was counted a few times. The CDR3 loop reads CASRSPSGNTIYF. The CDR3 nucleotides read TGTGCCAGCCGGTCCCCCTCTGGAAACACCATATATTTT. This rearrangement joins TRBV28 to TRBJ1-3; D call uncertain. Germline V CDR1 and CDR2: MDHEN, SYDVKM. The V end was cut by 8 bases, the J end by 0 bases, with 8 bases between. CDR3 size: 13 residues. Supplemented by reference TRBV28 and TRBJ1-3, the full variable domain reads DVKVTQSSRYLVKRTGEKVFLECVQDMDHENMFWYRQDPGLGLRLIYFSYDVKMKEKGDIPEGYSVSREKKERFSLILESASTNQTSMYLCASRSPSGNTIYFGEGSWLTVV.

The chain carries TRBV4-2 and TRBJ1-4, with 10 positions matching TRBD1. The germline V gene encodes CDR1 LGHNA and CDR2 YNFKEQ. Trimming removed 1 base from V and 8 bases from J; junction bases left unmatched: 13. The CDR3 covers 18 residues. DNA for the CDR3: TGTGCCAGCAGCCAAGTGACAGGGGGCTCCCTTAAGGAAGAAAAACTGTTTTTT. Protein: CASSQVTGGSLKEEKLFF.

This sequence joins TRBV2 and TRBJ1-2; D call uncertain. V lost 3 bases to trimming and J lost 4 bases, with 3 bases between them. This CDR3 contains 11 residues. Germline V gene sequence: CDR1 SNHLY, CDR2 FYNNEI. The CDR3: CASSDSYGYTF. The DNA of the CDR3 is TGTGCCAGCAGTGACAGCTATGGCTACACCTTC.

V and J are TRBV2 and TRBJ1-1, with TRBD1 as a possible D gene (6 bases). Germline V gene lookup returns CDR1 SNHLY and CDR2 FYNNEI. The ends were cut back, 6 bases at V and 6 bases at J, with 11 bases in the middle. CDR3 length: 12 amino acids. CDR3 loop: CASSGTYPEAFF. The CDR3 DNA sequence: TGTGCCAGCAGCGGGACATACCCTGAAGCTTTCTTT.

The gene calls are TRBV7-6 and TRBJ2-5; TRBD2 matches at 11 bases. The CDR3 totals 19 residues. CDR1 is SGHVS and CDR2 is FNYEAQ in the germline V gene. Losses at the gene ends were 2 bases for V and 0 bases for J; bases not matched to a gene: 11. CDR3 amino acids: CASSLFASSGGRDQETQYF. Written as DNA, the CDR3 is TGTGCCAGCAGCTTATTCGCGTCTAGCGGGGGGAGAGACCAAGAGACCCAGTACTTC.

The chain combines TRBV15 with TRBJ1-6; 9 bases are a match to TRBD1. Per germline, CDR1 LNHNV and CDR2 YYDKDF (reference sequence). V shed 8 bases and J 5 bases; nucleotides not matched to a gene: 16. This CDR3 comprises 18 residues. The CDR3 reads CATSPRSFRTGDNSPLHF. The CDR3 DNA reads TGTGCCACCTCCCCTCGGTCCTTTCGGACAGGGGATAATTCACCCCTCCACTTT. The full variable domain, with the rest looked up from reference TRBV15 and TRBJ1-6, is DAMVIQNPRYQVTQFGKPVTLSCSQTLNHNVMYWYQQKSSQAPKLLFHYYDKDFNNEADTPDNFQSRRPNTSFCFLDIRSPGLGDTAMYLCATSPRSFRTGDNSPLHFGNGTRLTVT.

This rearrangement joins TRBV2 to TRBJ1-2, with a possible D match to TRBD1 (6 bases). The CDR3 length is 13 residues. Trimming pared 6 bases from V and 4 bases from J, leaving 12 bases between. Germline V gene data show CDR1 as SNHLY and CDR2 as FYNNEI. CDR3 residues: CASRVQGVYGYTF. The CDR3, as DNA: TGTGCCAGCAGAGTACAGGGCGTCTATGGCTACACCTTC.

The CDR3 DNA reads TGTGCCAGCAGTCCCGAGGCAGATACGCAGTATTTT. As protein: CASSPEADTQYF. This sequence joins TRBV12-3 or TRBV12-4 and TRBJ2-3, with D hard to call. V was cut by 5 bases and J by 4 bases, with 7 bases left in between. The CDR3 loop spans 12 amino acids.

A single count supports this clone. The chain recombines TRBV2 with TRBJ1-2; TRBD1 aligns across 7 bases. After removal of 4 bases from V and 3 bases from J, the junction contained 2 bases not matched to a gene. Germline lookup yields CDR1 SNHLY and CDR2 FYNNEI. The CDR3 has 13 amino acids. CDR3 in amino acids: CASSAGTDYGYTF. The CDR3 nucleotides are TGTGCCAGCAGTGCCGGGACAGACTATGGCTACACCTTC.

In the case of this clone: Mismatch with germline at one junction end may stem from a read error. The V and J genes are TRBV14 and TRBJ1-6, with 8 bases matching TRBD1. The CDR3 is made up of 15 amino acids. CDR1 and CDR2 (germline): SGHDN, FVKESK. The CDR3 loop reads CASSKENRGNSPLHF. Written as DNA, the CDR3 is TGTGCCAGCAGCAAAGAGAACAGGGGGAACTCACCCCTCCACTTT.

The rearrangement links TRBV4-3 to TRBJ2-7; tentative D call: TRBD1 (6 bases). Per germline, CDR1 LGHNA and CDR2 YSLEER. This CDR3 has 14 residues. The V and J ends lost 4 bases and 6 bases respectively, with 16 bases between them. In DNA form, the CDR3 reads TGCGCCAGCAGCCGCATACTAGGGGGATCCGAGCAGTACTTC. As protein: CASSRILGGSEQYF.

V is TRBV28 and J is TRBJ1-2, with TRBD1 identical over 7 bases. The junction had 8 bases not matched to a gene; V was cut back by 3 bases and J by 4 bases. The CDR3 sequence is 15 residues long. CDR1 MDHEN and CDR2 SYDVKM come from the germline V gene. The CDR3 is CASSFATGQFYGYTF. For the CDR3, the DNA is TGTGCCAGCAGTTTTGCTACGGGACAGTTCTATGGCTACACCTTC.

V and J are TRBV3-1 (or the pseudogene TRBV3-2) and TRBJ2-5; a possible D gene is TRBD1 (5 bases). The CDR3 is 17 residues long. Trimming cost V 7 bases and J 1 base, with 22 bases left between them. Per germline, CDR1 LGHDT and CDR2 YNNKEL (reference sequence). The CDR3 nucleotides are TGTGCCAGCACGGACACCCGAAGGCAAGGCGTCCAAGAGACCCAGTACTTC. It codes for CASTDTRRQGVQETQYF.

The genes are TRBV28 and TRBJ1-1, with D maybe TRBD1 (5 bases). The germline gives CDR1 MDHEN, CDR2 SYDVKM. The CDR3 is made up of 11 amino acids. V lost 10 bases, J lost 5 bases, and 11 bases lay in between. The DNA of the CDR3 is TGTGCCACCTTCAGGGTTACTGAAGCTTTCTTT. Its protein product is CATFRVTEAFF.